Presented here are 25 T cell receptor beta chains from one specimen sequenced in a study of blood T cell repertoires in COVID-19. Libraries were prepared by immunoSEQ multiplex PCR; TCRdb keeps only in-frame clonotypes and omits some of them. The sample shows around 75,000 clones, around 80% of them seen only once. The sequenced sample consisted of peripheral blood. These receptors came from a man aged 50 to 59 with COVID-19, enrolled during active disease.

As regards this clone: At the DNA level, this CDR3 is encoded by other sequences in the same sample as well. The rearrangement links TRBV3-1 (or the pseudogene TRBV3-2) to TRBJ1-1; D unclear. With 3 bases removed from V and 8 bases from J, the gap between germline ends came to 10 bases. CDR1 and CDR2 from the germline V gene are LGHDT and YNNKEL (reference sequence). This CDR3 contains 12 residues. The CDR3 DNA sequence: TGTGCCAGCAGCCAGGGCGCCCTCGAAGCTTTCTTT. Its protein product is CASSQGALEAFF.

CDR3 DNA: TGCAGTGCTAATCAGGCAGATACGCAGTATTTT. Protein: CSANQADTQYF. This chain joins TRBV20-1 and TRBJ2-3, with D uncertain. The length of the CDR3 is 11 residues. Deletions cut 4 bases from V and 4 bases from J, with 6 bases between. Germline V gene lookup returns CDR1 DFQATT and CDR2 SNEGSKA (reference sequence).

The chain is built from TRBV27 and TRBJ1-5, with 8 bases aligning to TRBD1. The CDR3 length is 15 residues. Germline CDR1 is MNHEY and CDR2 is SMNVEV (reference sequence). The trim removed 5 bases at V and 7 bases at J, leaving 10 bases unmatched. CDR3 region: CASSPGQGLWQPQHF. CDR3 nucleotides: TGTGCCAGCAGTCCCGGACAGGGTTTATGGCAGCCCCAGCATTTT.

The V call is TRBV20-1, the J call TRBJ2-5; D remains ambiguous. CDR3 length equals 11 residues. Germline loops: CDR1 DFQATT, CDR2 SNEGSKA (reference sequence). The ends were cut back, 0 bases at V and 10 bases at J, with 9 bases in the middle. The CDR3 coding sequence is TGCAGTGCTAGAGACCCGCCGGGCCAGTACTTC. It codes for CSARDPPGQYF.

The rearrangement joins TRBV5-4 to TRBJ1-2, with TRBD1 identical over 9 bases. After removal of 7 bases from V and 3 bases from J, the junction contained 10 bases not matched to a gene. Germline-derived CDR1 and CDR2 are SGHNT and YYREEE (reference sequence). The CDR3 extends over 15 amino acids. CDR3 in amino acids: CASAPGQGDYYGYTF. For the CDR3, the DNA is TGTGCCAGCGCTCCGGGACAGGGTGATTACTATGGCTACACCTTC.

The V gene is TRBV7-2, the J gene TRBJ2-7; tentative D call: TRBD1 (6 bases). Trimming took 1 base from V and 0 from J, leaving 10 bases between them. Germline V CDR1 and CDR2: SGHTA, FQGNSA. CDR3 length: 15 amino acids. The CDR3 nucleotides are TGTGCCAGCAGCTTAGGGGGGCTGAGCTCCTACGAGCAGTACTTC. Protein sequence: CASSLGGLSSYEQYF. The full variable domain, completed using reference TRBV7-2 and TRBJ2-7, is GAGVSQSPSNKVTEKGKDVELRCDPISGHTALYWYRQSLGQGLEFLIYFQGNSAPDKSGLPSDRFSAERTGGSVSTLTIQRTQQEDSAVYLCASSLGGLSSYEQYFGPGTRLTVT.

The V gene is TRBV18, the J gene TRBJ2-3, with 9 nucleotides matching TRBD1. J gave up 3 bases and V 1 base, and 14 bases lay outside the gene matches. Germline-derived CDR1 and CDR2 are KGHSH and LQKENI. CDR3 length: 19 residues. This CDR3 is CASSPRGPTTGGSTDTQYF. For the CDR3, the DNA is TGTGCCAGCTCACCACGAGGTCCCACAACAGGGGGCTCGACAGATACGCAGTATTTT. The entire variable domain, with the rest obtained from reference TRBV18 and TRBJ2-3, is as follows: NAGVMQNPRHLVRRRGQEARLRCSPMKGHSHVYWYRQLPEEGLKFMVYLQKENIIDESGMPKERFSAEFPKEGPSILRIQQVVRGDSAAYFCASSPRGPTTGGSTDTQYFGPGTRLTVL.

The genes are TRBV6-5 and TRBJ2-5, with TRBD2 as a possible D gene (7 bases). This CDR3 is 13 amino acids long. V lost 8 bases, J lost 3 bases, and 13 bases lay in between. Germline V gene data show CDR1 as MNHEY and CDR2 as SVGAGI. The CDR3 region is CASEGGAKETQYF. The CDR3 DNA follows: TGTGCCAGCGAGGGGGGGGCCAAAGAGACCCAGTACTTC.

This chain links TRBV27 with TRBJ2-7; TRBD1 matches 7 bases. Germline-derived CDR1 and CDR2 are MNHEY and SMNVEV (reference sequence). With 7 bases clipped from V and 1 base from J, the junction kept 10 bases outside the gene matches. The CDR3 runs to 15 residues. Here the CDR3 DNA reads TGTGCCAGCACCGCCGCCGGGACAGCTTCCTACGAGCAGTACTTC. Protein: CASTAAGTASYEQYF.

This clone has only a few counts. This sequence joins TRBV12-3 or TRBV12-4 and TRBJ1-1; D gene uncertain. CDR3 length: 13 amino acids. V was pared by 3 bases and J by 3 bases, with 8 bases between. The CDR3 sequence: CASSLSSYTEAFF. The CDR3 DNA reads as TGTGCCAGCAGTTTGAGTTCCTACACTGAAGCTTTCTTT.

CDR3 region: CASSPTTQNNEQFF. CDR3 in DNA: TGTGCCAGCAGCCCGACTACCCAGAACAATGAGCAGTTCTTC. The gene calls are TRBV11-3 and TRBJ2-1, with a weak D call TRBD2 (5 bases). The CDR3 is 14 amino acids. Germline CDR1 SGHNT, CDR2 YENEEA. V dropped 5 bases and J dropped 5 bases, with 13 bases sitting between them.

The rearrangement links TRBV7-2 to TRBJ1-2; D might be TRBD1 (5 bases). Germline CDR1 SGHTA, CDR2 FQGNSA. The ends were cut back, 7 bases at V and 0 bases at J, with 15 bases in the middle. This CDR3 spans 15 amino acids. The CDR3 coding sequence is TGTGCCAGCACCCATGGGGGGGTTTCTAACTATGGCTACACCTTC. This sequence encodes CASTHGGVSNYGYTF.

This chain connects TRBV7-9 to TRBJ2-7, with D maybe TRBD1 (6 bases). Trimming left V 0 bases short and J 7 bases short, with 13 bases between. The length of the CDR3 is 14 residues. CDR1 is SEHNR and CDR2 is FQNEAQ in the germline V gene (reference sequence). In nucleotides, the CDR3 is TGTGCCAGCAGCTTAGCATTCAGGGGTGGGGAGCAGTACTTC. It encodes CASSLAFRGGEQYF.

The V and J genes are TRBV3-1 (or the pseudogene TRBV3-2) and TRBJ2-5; TRBD1 might be the D (7 bases). The V end was cut by 4 bases, the J end by 3 bases, with 21 bases between. The germline V gene encodes CDR1 LGHDT and CDR2 YNNKEL (reference sequence). CDR3 size: 17 residues. In DNA, the CDR3 is TGTGCCAGCAGCCGCCGGGGGACAGCGGTCGTGAAAGAGACCCAGTACTTC. It specifies CASSRRGTAVVKETQYF.

The chain has TRBV18 and TRBJ2-3, with D unclear. Trimming pared 1 base from V and 3 bases from J, leaving 5 bases between. In germline, CDR1 is KGHSH, CDR2 LQKENI. The CDR3 has 13 residues. CDR3 in DNA: TGTGCCAGCTCACCACAGCAAACAGATACGCAGTATTTT. This sequence encodes CASSPQQTDTQYF.

The chain joins TRBV30 to TRBJ1-1; unclear D gene. The germline gives CDR1 GTSNPN, CDR2 SVGIG (reference sequence). The CDR3 sequence is 12 residues long. The germline V and J ends were trimmed by 5 bases and 5 bases, with 12 bases remaining between them. In DNA, the CDR3 is TGTGCCTGGGAGTTTGGGAGGACTGAAGCTTTCTTT. It translates to CAWEFGRTEAFF.

The chain combines TRBV15 with TRBJ2-7, with D possibly being TRBD1 (5 bases). The germline CDR1 and CDR2 sequences are LNHNV and YYDKDF (reference sequence). This CDR3 spans 15 amino acids. Trimming took off 3 bases at V and 0 bases at J, with 12 bases between the two ends. CDR3 region: CATSREGAPSYEQYF. The CDR3 nucleotides read TGTGCCACCAGCAGGGAAGGGGCCCCCTCCTACGAGCAGTACTTC. The full variable domain, in which reference TRBV15 and TRBJ2-7 provide the parts outside the CDR3, is DAMVIQNPRYQVTQFGKPVTLSCSQTLNHNVMYWYQQKSSQAPKLLFHYYDKDFNNEADTPDNFQSRRPNTSFCFLDIRSPGLGDTAMYLCATSREGAPSYEQYFGPGTRLTVT.

This clone was picked up a small number of times. The gene calls are TRBV11-2 and TRBJ1-6; D is ambiguous. Germline CDR1 reads SGHAT; CDR2 reads FQNNGV. Trimming took 4 bases from V and 7 from J, leaving 17 bases between them. The CDR3 runs to 16 residues. The CDR3 sequence: CASSSSRSIRNSPLHF. The CDR3 nucleotides are TGTGCCAGCAGCTCCTCGAGGTCTATTCGGAATTCACCCCTCCACTTT. Filled out from reference TRBV11-2 and TRBJ1-6, the complete variable domain reads EAGVAQSPRYKIIEKRQSVAFWCNPISGHATLYWYQQILGQGPKLLIQFQNNGVVDDSQLPKDRFSAERLKGVDSTLKIQPAKLEDSAVYLCASSSSRSIRNSPLHFGNGTRLTVT.

The J gene is TRBJ2-5, the V gene TRBV4-3; TRBD2 matches at 13 bases. Germline CDR1 is LGHNA and CDR2 is YSLEER. The trim removed 4 bases at V and 7 bases at J, leaving 9 bases unmatched. There are 16 residues in the CDR3. CDR3 coding DNA: TGCGCCAGCAGCCCTTGGACTAGCGGGGGATCCGGGACCCAGTACTTC. This codes for CASSPWTSGGSGTQYF.

The CDR3 reads CSVEETSYTF. In nucleotides, the CDR3 is TGCAGCGTTGAAGAAACAAGCTACACCTTC. V usage is TRBV29-1 and J usage is TRBJ1-2; D unclear. Germline values: CDR1 SQVTM, CDR2 ANQGSEA. Between the trimmed V and J ends, which lost 0 bases and 9 bases, there was a span of 5 bases. The CDR3 runs to 10 residues.

The chain joins TRBV5-6 to TRBJ1-1; 10 bases align to TRBD1. CDR3 length: 15 residues. Germline CDR1 SGHDT, CDR2 YYEEEE. The ends lost 5 bases at V and 7 bases at J; junction bases unmatched: 11. CDR3 sequence (DNA): TGTGCCAGCAGACCAAGACAGGGGGCGGATAATGAAGCTTTCTTT. It translates to CASRPRQGADNEAFF.

This clone occurred a few times. The chain joins TRBV5-1 to TRBJ2-2; 9 nucleotides line up with TRBD1. Germline loops: CDR1 SGHRS, CDR2 YFSETQ. The V segment lost 2 bases and the J segment 4 bases; nucleotides outside the gene matches: 6. The CDR3 spans 16 residues. CDR3 in amino acids: CASSLRTGAGTGELFF. The CDR3 coding sequence is TGCGCCAGCAGCTTACGGACAGGGGCGGGCACCGGGGAGCTGTTTTTT.

This clone has just a few counts. The rearrangement uses TRBV9 and TRBJ1-1; the D is unclear. V lost 5 bases and J lost 0, with 8 bases in between. Germline lookup yields CDR1 SGDLS and CDR2 YYNGEE. The CDR3 contains 13 residues. CDR3 in DNA: TGTGCCAGCAGTTACAGCTTGAACACTGAAGCTTTCTTT. The encoded protein is CASSYSLNTEAFF. The variable domain in full, completed from reference TRBV9 and TRBJ1-1, reads DSGVTQTPKHLITATGQRVTLRCSPRSGDLSVYWYQQSLDQGLQFLIQYYNGEERAKGNILERFSAQQFPDLHSELNLSSLELGDSALYFCASSYSLNTEAFFGQGTRLTVV.

The V call is TRBV5-1, the J call TRBJ2-2; 13 bases match TRBD2. The CDR3 is 19 amino acids. With 3 bases clipped from V and 7 bases from J, the junction kept 15 bases outside the gene matches. The germline V gene has CDR1 SGHRS and CDR2 YFSETQ. CDR3 DNA sequence: TGCGCCAGCAGCTGGCAGGCGATACCGGGACTAGCGGGGAGCGGGGAGCTGTTTTTT. This sequence encodes CASSWQAIPGLAGSGELFF.

The rearrangement uses TRBV2 and TRBJ2-7; 8 bases are a match to TRBD2. Germline trimming cut 3 bases from V and 3 bases from J; bases unmatched to any gene: 7. The CDR3 sequence is 15 residues long. The germline V gene has CDR1 SNHLY and CDR2 FYNNEI. CDR3 nucleotide sequence: TGTGCCAGCAGTGATGGCGGGGGGCCCCTCTACGAGCAGTACTTC. It codes for CASSDGGGPLYEQYF.